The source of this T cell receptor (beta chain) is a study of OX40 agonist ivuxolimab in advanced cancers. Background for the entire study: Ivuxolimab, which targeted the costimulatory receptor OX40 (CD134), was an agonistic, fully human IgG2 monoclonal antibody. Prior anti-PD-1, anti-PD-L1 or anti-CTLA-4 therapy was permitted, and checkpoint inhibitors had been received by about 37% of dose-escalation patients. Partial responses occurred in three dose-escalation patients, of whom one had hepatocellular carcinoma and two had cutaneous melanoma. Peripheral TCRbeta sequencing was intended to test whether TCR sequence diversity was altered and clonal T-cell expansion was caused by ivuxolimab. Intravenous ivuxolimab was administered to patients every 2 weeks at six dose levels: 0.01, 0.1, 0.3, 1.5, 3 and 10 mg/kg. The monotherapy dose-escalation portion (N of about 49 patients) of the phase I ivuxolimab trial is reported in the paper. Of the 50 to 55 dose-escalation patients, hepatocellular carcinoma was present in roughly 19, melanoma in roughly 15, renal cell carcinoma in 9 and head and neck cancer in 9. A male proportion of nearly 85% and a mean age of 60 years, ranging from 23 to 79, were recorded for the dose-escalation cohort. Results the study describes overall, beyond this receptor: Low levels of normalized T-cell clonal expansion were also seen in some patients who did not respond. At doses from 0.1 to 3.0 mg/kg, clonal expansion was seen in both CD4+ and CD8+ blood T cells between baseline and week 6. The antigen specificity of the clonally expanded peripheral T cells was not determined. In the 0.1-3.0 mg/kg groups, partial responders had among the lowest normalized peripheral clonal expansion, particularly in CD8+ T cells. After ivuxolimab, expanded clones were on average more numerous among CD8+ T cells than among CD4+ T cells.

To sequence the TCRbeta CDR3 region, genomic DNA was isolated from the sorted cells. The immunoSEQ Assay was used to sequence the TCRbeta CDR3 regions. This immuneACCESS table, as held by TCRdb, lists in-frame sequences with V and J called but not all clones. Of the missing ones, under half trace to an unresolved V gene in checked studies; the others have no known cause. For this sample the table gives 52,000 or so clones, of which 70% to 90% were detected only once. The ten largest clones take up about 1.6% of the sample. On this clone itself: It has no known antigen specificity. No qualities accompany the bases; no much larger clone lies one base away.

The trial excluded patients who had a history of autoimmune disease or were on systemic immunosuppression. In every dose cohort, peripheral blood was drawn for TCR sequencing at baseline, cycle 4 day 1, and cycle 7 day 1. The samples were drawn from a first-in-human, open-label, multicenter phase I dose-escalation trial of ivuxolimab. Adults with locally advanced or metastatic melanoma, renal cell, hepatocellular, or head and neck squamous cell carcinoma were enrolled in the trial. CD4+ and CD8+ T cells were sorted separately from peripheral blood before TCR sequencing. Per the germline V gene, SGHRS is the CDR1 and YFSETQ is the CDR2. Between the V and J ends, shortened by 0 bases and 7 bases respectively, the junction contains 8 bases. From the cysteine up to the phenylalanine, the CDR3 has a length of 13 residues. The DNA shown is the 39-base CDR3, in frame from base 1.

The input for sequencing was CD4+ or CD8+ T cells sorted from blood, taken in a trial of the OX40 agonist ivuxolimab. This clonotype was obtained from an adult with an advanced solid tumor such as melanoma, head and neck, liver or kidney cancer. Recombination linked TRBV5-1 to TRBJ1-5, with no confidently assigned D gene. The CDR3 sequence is CASSLGLDQPQHF. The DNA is TGCGCCAGCAGCTTGGGGTTGGACCAGCCCCAGCATTTT.